The 9 T cell receptor beta chains presented below share a single source sample, sequenced in a study of T cells in localized non-small cell lung cancer. Only in-frame clones appear in the TCRdb table, and some are missing; sequencing was by immunoSEQ multiplex PCR. This table has 60,000 to 85,000 clones, approximately 87% appearing once. The sequencing here drew on peripheral blood, taken before any cancer treatment. The receptors derive from a male donor at least 60 years old with stage III squamous cell lung carcinoma.

This clone occurred a few times. V is TRBV28 and J is TRBJ2-5; TRBD2 aligns across 12 bases. This CDR3 is built from 16 residues. CDR1 and CDR2 from the germline V gene are MDHEN and SYDVKM. V was clipped by 7 bases and J by 10 bases; unmatched bases: 16. This CDR3 reads CASTPRGTSGSRGQYF. CDR3 bases: TGTGCCAGCACCCCTCGCGGGACTAGCGGGTCCCGGGGCCAGTACTTC.

The chain links TRBV5-5 to TRBJ1-1; D unresolved. The CDR3 is 13 amino acids. The V end was cut by 5 bases, the J end by 7 bases, with 15 bases between. Germline loops: CDR1 SGHKS, CDR2 YYEKEE (reference sequence). CDR3 amino acids: CASSQKSTGEAFF. The CDR3 bases are TGTGCCAGCAGTCAGAAATCCACGGGTGAAGCTTTCTTT.

This clone was seen a few times. The genes are TRBV7-3 and TRBJ2-2, with D tentatively TRBD2 (6 bases). V lost 4 bases and J lost 5, with 17 bases in between. CDR1 and CDR2 (germline): SGHTA, FQGTGA. CDR3 length: 16 residues. CDR3 sequence reads: CASSSTSTSRTGELFF. CDR3 nucleotides: TGTGCCAGCAGCTCCACCTCCACTAGCCGTACCGGGGAGCTGTTTTTT.

The chain employs TRBV5-4 and TRBJ2-2; D unclear. Per germline, CDR1 SGHNT and CDR2 YYREEE (reference sequence). This CDR3 region has 13 residues. Trimming took 3 bases from V and 6 from J, leaving 9 bases between them. CDR3 coding DNA: TGTGCCAGCAGCTCGTTTAGATCCGGGGAGCTGTTTTTT. This sequence encodes CASSSFRSGELFF.

CDR3 loop: CASSGGGSYNEQFF. CDR3 nucleotides: TGCGCCAGCTCAGGGGGAGGATCCTACAATGAGCAGTTCTTC. This chain uses TRBV5-1 with TRBJ2-1; a possible D gene is TRBD1 (7 bases). Germline V gene sequence: CDR1 SGHRS, CDR2 YFSETQ. This CDR3 has 14 amino acids. V dropped 7 bases and J dropped 1 base, with 12 bases sitting between them.

The chain couples TRBV6-1 to TRBJ1-5; a weak D match, TRBD1 (6 bases). V was cut by 6 bases and J by 2 bases, with 11 bases left in between. The germline gives CDR1 MNHNS, CDR2 SASEGT. The CDR3 runs 14 residues. Written as DNA, the CDR3 is TGTGCCAGCAGCAAGGACAGTCGCAATCAGCCCCAGCATTTT. It specifies CASSKDSRNQPQHF.

The chain is built from TRBV7-9 and TRBJ2-1, with TRBD2 matching over 8 bases. V shed 11 bases and J 2 bases; nucleotides not matched to a gene: 5. There are 13 residues in the CDR3. Germline CDR1 is SEHNR and CDR2 is FQNEAQ (reference sequence). DNA for the CDR3: TGTGCCCTTAGCGGGGTGGCCTACAATGAGCAGTTCTTC. This gives the protein CALSGVAYNEQFF.

The sample holds a few counts of this clone. The chain has TRBV6-1 and TRBJ2-7, with TRBD1 as a possible D gene (6 bases). V was pared by 2 bases and J by 4 bases, with 12 bases between. The length of the CDR3 is 14 residues. CDR1 and CDR2 from the germline V gene are MNHNS and SASEGT. The CDR3 reads CASSEQAGAYEQYF. As DNA, the CDR3 is TGTGCCAGCAGTGAACAAGCAGGGGCGTACGAGCAGTACTTC.

This clone was observed once. The chain carries TRBV5-1 and TRBJ2-2, with 13 bases lining up with TRBD2. This CDR3 has 16 residues. Trimming removed 2 bases from V and 6 bases from J; junction bases left unmatched: 4. The V gene's germline CDR1 is SGHRS and CDR2 YFSETQ. The CDR3 here is CASSLGLAGAPGELFF. The CDR3 bases are TGCGCCAGCAGCTTAGGACTAGCGGGGGCGCCCGGGGAGCTGTTTTTT.